This TCR beta chain was captured in a study of OX40 agonist ivuxolimab in advanced cancers. Measured with immunoSEQ multiplex PCR; TCRdb has only the in-frame clones, and not every one. The table includes 80,000 to 100,000 clones, around 92% detected once. This clonotype was sampled from an adult with an advanced solid tumor such as melanoma, head and neck, liver or kidney cancer. The sequenced sample was CD4+ or CD8+ T cells sorted from blood, obtained in a trial of the OX40 agonist ivuxolimab.

CDR3 sequence reads: CASSTGSGSYNSPLHF. CDR3 nucleotides: TGCGCCAGCAGCACAGGGTCGGGGTCCTATAATTCACCCCTCCACTTT. The genes are TRBV4-3 and TRBJ1-6, with D perhaps matching TRBD1 (6 bases). V gave up 5 bases and J gave up 1 base, with 12 bases separating them. Germline V gene data show CDR1 as LGHNA and CDR2 as YSLEER. CDR3 length: 16 residues.